Presented here are 27 T cell receptor beta chains from one specimen sequenced in a study of CD8+CD57+ T cells in acquired aplastic anemia. Sequencing involved patients with CD8+CD57+ cell expansion previously shown by flow cytometry. Genomic DNA, serving as template, underwent TCR beta VDJ and CDR3 profiling. One entry per CDR3 protein results from TCRdb running MiXCR on the reads. Here the sample spans approximately 260,000 distinct CDR3 sequences, roughly 80% being singletons. The sample taken for sequencing was sorted CD4+, CD8+, or CD8+CD57+ T cells (not recorded which) from PBMCs. The receptors here all came from a human donor with aplastic anemia.

Points on this clonotype: Because the CDR3 is missing its conserved closing phenylalanine or tryptophan, this is likely a read error. It is unclear where the CDR3 begins or ends on the DNA, so no DNA is shown, and the CDR3 is as TCRdb lists it. The chain couples TRBV2 to TRBJ2-3; the tabulated D call, TRBD1, remains unverified against the DNA. Germline CDR1 SNHLY, CDR2 FYNNEI. The CDR3 length is 13 residues, termini included. The CDR3 loop reads CASGGGGGANTEA.

This sequence joins TRBV24-1 and TRBJ2-1; TRBD1 might be the D (5 bases). This CDR3 is built from 13 residues. Germline CDR1 KGHDR, CDR2 SFDVKD. V was shortened by 3 bases and J by 8 bases, with 10 bases between the two germline ends. The CDR3 here is CATSDRGSDEQFF. The CDR3 DNA is TGTGCCACCAGTGATAGGGGCTCCGATGAGCAGTTCTTC.

To note about this clonotype: Since no conserved phenylalanine or tryptophan closes the CDR3, a read error is the likely cause. The limits of the CDR3 on the DNA are not certain, so only TCRdb's listed CDR3 is given. The chain has TRBV7-9 and TRBJ2-5; the table's D call TRBD1 went unverified against the DNA. The CDR3 has 12 residues if both end residues are counted. The germline V gene has CDR1 SEHNR and CDR2 FQNEAQ (reference sequence). The CDR3 sequence: CARHGARGTQSH.

On this clonotype: The junction and the germline gene differ at one end; a read error may be behind it. The chain couples TRBV7-8 to TRBJ2-3; possible D gene TRBD2, 6 bases. Germline V gene sequence: CDR1 SGHVS, CDR2 FQNEAQ. The CDR3 sequence is 13 residues long. The CDR3 is CASGYGGRDTKHF. In DNA, the CDR3 is TGTGCCAGCGGGTACGGGGGAAGAGATACGAAGCATTTT.

The chain uses TRBV7-9 and TRBJ2-7, with D possibly TRBD1 on 7 matching bases. This CDR3 contains 18 residues. From germline, CDR1 is SEHNR and CDR2 FQNEAQ (reference sequence). The germline V and J ends were trimmed by 5 bases and 1 base, with 24 bases remaining between them. CDR3 bases: TGTGCCAGCAGCCCCCAGCCAGGGGGGACAGCCGTTTCCTACGAGCAGTACGTC. Protein sequence: CASSPQPGGTAVSYEQYV.

V gene TRBV7-2 combines with J gene TRBJ1-5, with D possibly matching TRBD1 (6 bases). CDR1 and CDR2 (germline): SGHTA, FQGNSA. This CDR3 is 13 amino acids long. V lost 4 bases and J 13 bases, leaving 17 bases between the germline ends. For the CDR3, the DNA is TGTGCCAGCAGCTGGAGCGGGACACATCCGCAGCATTTT. Protein product: CASSWSGTHPQHF. Together with reference TRBV7-2 and TRBJ1-5, the CDR3 gives the full variable domain: GAGVSQSPSNKVTEKGKDVELRCDPISGHTALYWYRQSLGQGLEFLIYFQGNSAPDKSGLPSDRFSAERTGGSVSTLTIQRTQQEDSAVYLCASSWSGTHPQHFGDGTRLSIL.

About this clonotype itself: The missing conserved phenylalanine or tryptophan at the end of this CDR3 makes a read error likely. It is unclear where the CDR3 begins or ends on the DNA, so no DNA is shown, and the CDR3 is as TCRdb lists it. This chain joins TRBV2 and TRBJ1-2; the table's D call of TRBD1 was not tested on the DNA. The CDR3 spans 16 amino acids, including both terminal residues. CDR1 SNHLY and CDR2 FYNNEI come from the germline V gene. CDR3 sequence: CASGAGGTDTQYFYPG.

V is TRBV7-3 and J is TRBJ1-1; D is ambiguous. Per the germline V gene, CDR1 is SGHTA and CDR2 is FQGTGA. This CDR3 is 15 amino acids long. The V gene lost 2 bases and the J gene lost 5 bases, with 15 bases spanning the gap. CDR3 nucleotides: TGTGCCAGCAGCTTAGAGGCGACCGCCGTTACTGAAGCTTTCTTT. Protein sequence: CASSLEATAVTEAFF.

A word on this clonotype: The conserved closing phenylalanine or tryptophan is absent in this CDR3, likely reflecting a read error. The CDR3 coding sequence is TGTGCCAGTAGTGAACAGGGTCATACTCAACCCCAGCAGTATGGT. Its translation is CASSEQGHTQPQQYG. This rearrangement joins TRBV19 to TRBJ2-3; maybe TRBD1 (6 bases). Looked up from germline, CDR1 is LNHDA and CDR2 is SQIVND (reference sequence). Trimming removed 5 bases from V and 11 bases from J, with 23 bases in between. The CDR3 spans 15 residues.

The rearrangement uses TRBV11-3 and TRBJ2-7; 9 nucleotides line up with TRBD1. V lost 3 bases, J lost 5 bases, and 8 bases stayed unmatched. The germline gives CDR1 SGHNT, CDR2 YENEEA. CDR3 length equals 15 residues. CDR3 protein: CASSFPGQGSHEQYF. The CDR3 nucleotides are TGTGCCAGCAGCTTTCCGGGACAGGGAAGTCACGAGCAGTACTTC.

This clonotype was counted ten times or more. The genes are TRBV6-5 and TRBJ2-1, with TRBD1 matching over 8 bases. This CDR3 region has 17 residues. CDR1 is MNHEY and CDR2 is SVGAGI in the germline V gene. After removal of 4 bases from V and 6 bases from J, the junction contained 14 bases not matched to a gene. DNA of the CDR3: TGTGCCAGCAGTTCCCTGACAGGGGAGTGGGCTTCCAATGAGCAGTTCTTC. As protein: CASSSLTGEWASNEQFF.

The CDR3 bases are TGTGCCAGCAGCTTAGCGGGAGGTCCAGAGACGCAGGATTACACCTTC. It translates to CASSLAGGPETQDYTF. The J gene is TRBJ1-2, the V gene TRBV7-8, with D unclear. From germline, CDR1 is SGHVS and CDR2 FQNEAQ. V lost 0 bases, J lost 11 bases, and 22 bases lay in between. The CDR3 is 16 amino acids.

The chain recombines TRBV29-1 with TRBJ1-1, with D hard to call. Germline CDR1 reads SQVTM; CDR2 reads ANQGSEA. V lost 3 bases, J lost 5 bases, and 22 bases lay in between. The CDR3 is 16 amino acids. CDR3 sequence (DNA): TGCAGCGTTGAGGACCAAACGACACATTTTGATACTGAAGCTTTCTTT. Amino acids: CSVEDQTTHFDTEAFF.

As for this clonotype: This CDR3 fails to terminate in the conserved phenylalanine or tryptophan, so it likely reflects a read error. The limits of the CDR3 on the DNA are not certain, so only TCRdb's listed CDR3 is given. The rearrangement links TRBV9 to TRBJ2-3. The CDR3 has 13 residues if both end residues are counted. Per the germline V gene, CDR1 is SGDLS and CDR2 is YYNGEE. The CDR3 region is CASGEAGNIQYYV.

Concerning this clonotype: The CDR3 ends on some other residue instead of the conserved phenylalanine or tryptophan, so this is likely a read error. The DNA is omitted, as the CDR3 cannot be located on it reliably, and the CDR3 follows TCRdb's listing. This chain joins TRBV9 and TRBJ2-3; the DNA was not used to check the table's D call, TRBD2. CDR1 is SGDLS, CDR2 YYNGEE, per germline. The CDR3 comprises 13 residues, both ends counted. CDR3 sequence: CASTNAGGTTEYS.

The V gene is TRBV7-2, the J gene TRBJ1-6; no definite D call. CDR3 size: 15 residues. V dropped 3 bases and J dropped 13 bases, with 19 bases sitting between them. Germline CDR1 reads SGHTA; CDR2 reads FQGNSA. The CDR3 DNA sequence: TGTGCCAGCAGCTTGGCTGGCGGGCGCGGAGATCCCCTCCACTTT. Translated, it gives CASSLAGGRGDPLHF. The entire variable domain, with the rest obtained from reference TRBV7-2 and TRBJ1-6, is as follows: GAGVSQSPSNKVTEKGKDVELRCDPISGHTALYWYRQSLGQGLEFLIYFQGNSAPDKSGLPSDRFSAERTGGSVSTLTIQRTQQEDSAVYLCASSLAGGRGDPLHFGNGTRLTVT.

Turning to this clonotype: An end of the junction differs from the germline gene, which may be a read error. The V gene is TRBV7-9, the J gene TRBJ1-2; no firm D call. CDR1 and CDR2 (germline): SEHNR, FQNEAQ (reference sequence). The CDR3 length is 16 residues. CDR3 DNA sequence: TGTGCCAGCAGCTTCTCTAGCGGCAGAGGAAATTCGCAGTACATCTTC. This encodes CASSFSSGRGNSQYIF.

The rearrangement uses TRBV7-8 and TRBJ2-5, with D possibly being TRBD2 (5 bases). The CDR3 extends over 17 amino acids. Germline V gene data show CDR1 as SGHVS and CDR2 as FQNEAQ. Between the trimmed V and J ends, which lost 3 bases and 5 bases, there was a span of 22 bases. The CDR3 here is CASSFPMSRERDETQYF. CDR3 nucleotide sequence: TGTGCCAGCAGCTTTCCTATGAGTCGCGAGAGGGATGAGACCCAGTACTTC.

As to this clonotype: Given the absence of the conserved phenylalanine or tryptophan at the CDR3 end, a read error is likely. The chain uses TRBV24-1 and TRBJ1-2; D perhaps matches TRBD1 (5 bases). This CDR3 is 14 amino acids long. V lost 3 bases, J lost 11 bases, and 18 bases lay in between. Germline-derived CDR1 and CDR2 are KGHDR and SFDVKD. The CDR3 spells CATSDPGMAGGYTP. The DNA for the CDR3 is TGTGCCACCAGTGATCCGGGCATGGCGGGGGGGTACACCCCT.

The chain uses TRBV7-8 and TRBJ1-2; the match to TRBD2 covers 12 bases. The DNA end favors TRBJ2-7, so the J call may be wrong. CDR3 size: 15 residues. CDR1 is SGHVS, CDR2 FQNEAQ, per germline. CDR3 loop: CASSLTSGSEDTQYF. Here the CDR3 DNA reads TGTGCCAGCAGCTTGACTAGCGGGAGCGAAGATACGCAGTACTTC.

The CDR3 coding sequence is TGTGCCAGCAGTGGGGACAGGGGGGACTACGAGCAGTACTTC. It is translated as CASSGDRGDYEQYF. This chain links TRBV6-5 with TRBJ2-7, with 11 bases matching TRBD1. The V gene's germline CDR1 is MNHEY and CDR2 SVGAGI. J was trimmed by 3 bases and V by 5 bases; bases with no gene match: 3. CDR3 length equals 14 residues.

This clonotype was found a few times. The chain carries TRBV7-9 and TRBJ2-3, with 7 positions matching TRBD2. The CDR3 runs 14 residues. Germline assignment: CDR1 SEHNR and CDR2 FQNEAQ (reference sequence). The J segment lost 15 bases and the V segment lost 3 bases, leaving 15 bases of the junction unmatched. CDR3 coding DNA: TGTGCCAGCAGCTTTACTAGCGCAATGAGCAGTTCTTATTTT. Protein sequence: CASSFTSAMSSSYF.

The chain combines TRBV7-3 with TRBJ2-7; D ambiguous. Germline V gene sequence: CDR1 SGHTA, CDR2 FQGTGA. The V end lost 10 bases, the J end lost 5 bases, and 18 bases lay between the germline ends. This CDR3 has 13 amino acids. The CDR3 is CATRQVIGHEQYV. CDR3 DNA sequence: TGTGCCACCAGGCAGGTGATCGGTCACGAGCAGTACGTC.

About this clonotype: The conserved final phenylalanine or tryptophan is absent from the CDR3, which likely points to a read error. No DNA is shown, since the ends of the CDR3 on it are uncertain; the CDR3 is the one TCRdb lists. J is TRBJ2-1 and V is TRBV7-8; TRBD2 reflects the table's D call only, with no check against the DNA. The CDR3 contains 13 residues when both ends are counted. CDR1 is SGHVS and CDR2 is FQNEAQ in the germline V gene. CDR3 sequence reads: CASSLAAGPDTQY.

Turning to this clonotype: The junction departs from germline at one end; a sequencing error may be responsible. This sequence joins TRBV7-8 and TRBJ1-2; no definite D call. Germline V gives CDR1 SGHVS, CDR2 FQNEAQ. The CDR3 length is 13 residues. CDR3 sequence (DNA): TGTGCCAGCAGCCAAGCGGGAGGAGCCGGCTACCCCTTC. It encodes CASSQAGGAGYPF.

The chain is built from TRBV7-8 and TRBJ2-3, with 7 positions matching TRBD2. Trimming took 1 base from V and 12 from J; bases not matched to a gene: 16. The CDR3 sequence is 16 residues long. The germline V gene has CDR1 SGHVS and CDR2 FQNEAQ. CDR3 coding DNA: TGTGCCAGCAGCTTAGGGGGAGGGGATCATACAGAGTATCAGTATTTT. Translated, it gives CASSLGGGDHTEYQYF.

The V gene is TRBV25-1, the J gene TRBJ2-1; possibly TRBD1 or TRBD2 for D (5 bases each). V gave up 7 bases and J gave up 9 bases, with 16 bases separating them. The germline gives CDR1 MGHDK, CDR2 SYGVNS. This CDR3 comprises 13 residues. The CDR3 DNA is TGTGCCAGCACGAATCGAGCGGACACTGAGCAGTTCTTC. This codes for CASTNRADTEQFF.